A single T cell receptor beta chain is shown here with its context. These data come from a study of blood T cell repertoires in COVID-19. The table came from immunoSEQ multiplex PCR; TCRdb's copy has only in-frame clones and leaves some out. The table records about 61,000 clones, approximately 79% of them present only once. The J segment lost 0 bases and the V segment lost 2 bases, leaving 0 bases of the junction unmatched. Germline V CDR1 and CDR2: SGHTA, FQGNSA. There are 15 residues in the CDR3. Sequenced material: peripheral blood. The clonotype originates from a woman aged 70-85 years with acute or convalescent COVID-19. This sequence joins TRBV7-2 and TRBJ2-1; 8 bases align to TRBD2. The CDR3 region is CASSLLAGSYNEQFF. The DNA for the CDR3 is TGTGCCAGCAGCTTACTAGCGGGCTCCTACAATGAGCAGTTCTTC.